The 25 T cell receptor beta chains listed next were all sequenced from one sample in a study of T cell responses to AZD1222 COVID-19 vaccine. Some clones are missing from TCRdb's copy, which holds only in-frame ones; the method was immunoSEQ multiplex PCR. The sample contains 110,000 or so clones, 85% to 90% of which appear only once. The sample here was peripheral blood, taken on day 0 of AZD1222 vaccination. The receptors here all came from an adult in good health.

CDR3 sequence (DNA): TGTGCCAGCAGTGAAAACGGGGATGGCTACACCTTC. Translated: CASSENGDGYTF. The rearrangement uses TRBV2 and TRBJ1-2; no definite D call. V was shortened by 2 bases and J by 6 bases, with 7 bases between the two germline ends. Germline V gene lookup returns CDR1 SNHLY and CDR2 FYNNEI. The CDR3 has 12 residues.

This clone was seen a single time. The chain is built from TRBV7-2 and TRBJ1-2, with 7 bases identical to TRBD1. The CDR3 is made up of 13 amino acids. From germline, CDR1 is SGHTA and CDR2 FQGNSA. V lost 8 bases and J lost 2; bases outside the gene matches: 5. The CDR3 DNA sequence: TGTGCCAGCGTGCAGGGGGTCAACTATGGCTACACCTTC. Its translation is CASVQGVNYGYTF.

CDR3 in amino acids: CASSVGVTETQYF. Here the CDR3 DNA reads TGTGCCAGCAGCGTAGGGGTCACAGAGACCCAGTACTTC. The chain links TRBV9 to TRBJ2-5; D unresolved. This CDR3 contains 13 residues. Germline CDR1 and CDR2: SGDLS and YYNGEE. Trimming shortened V by 0 bases and J by 4 bases, and 7 bases separated the two germline ends.

The chain is built from TRBV7-6 and TRBJ1-3; unclear D gene. CDR1 is SGHVS and CDR2 is FNYEAQ in the germline V gene. V was trimmed by 5 bases and J by 4 bases, leaving 9 bases between them. The CDR3 extends over 13 amino acids. CDR3: CASSTYGGNTIYF. The CDR3 coding sequence is TGTGCCAGCAGCACCTATGGGGGAAACACCATATATTTT.

This chain links TRBV28 with TRBJ1-2; D is ambiguous. Trimming left V 7 bases short and J 4 bases short, with 10 bases between. Per germline, CDR1 MDHEN and CDR2 SYDVKM. The CDR3 has 12 residues. For the CDR3, the DNA is TGTGCCAGCACCTCTGGATCCTATGGCTACACCTTC. Protein: CASTSGSYGYTF.

V is TRBV7-8 and J is TRBJ1-1; 7 nucleotides align to TRBD1. The trim removed 5 bases at V and 1 base at J, leaving 4 bases unmatched. CDR3 length: 14 amino acids. Germline V gene data show CDR1 as SGHVS and CDR2 as FQNEAQ. In DNA, the CDR3 is TGTGCCAGCAGCCCCGGGACAGCGAACACTGAAGCTTTCTTT. Translating gives CASSPGTANTEAFF.

The V and J genes are TRBV11-2 and TRBJ1-3; D possibly corresponds to TRBD1 (5 bases). The CDR3 has 15 residues. Deletions cut 1 base from V and 0 bases from J, with 7 bases between. The germline CDR1 and CDR2 sequences are SGHAT and FQNNGV. DNA for the CDR3: TGTGCCAGCAGCTTAGCTGGGGGCTCTGGAAACACCATATATTTT. Translation: CASSLAGGSGNTIYF. The variable domain in full, with the rest retrieved from reference TRBV11-2 and TRBJ1-3, is EAGVAQSPRYKIIEKRQSVAFWCNPISGHATLYWYQQILGQGPKLLIQFQNNGVVDDSQLPKDRFSAERLKGVDSTLKIQPAKLEDSAVYLCASSLAGGSGNTIYFGEGSWLTVV.

The rearrangement joins TRBV14 to TRBJ2-7, with 10 nucleotides matching TRBD1. This CDR3 spans 15 amino acids. The junction had 6 bases not matched to a gene; V was cut back by 4 bases and J by 3 bases. Germline V gives CDR1 SGHDN, CDR2 FVKESK. CDR3 coding DNA: TGTGCCAGCAGCCTCGGGGGGACAGGGGTCTACGAGCAGTACTTC. Its translation is CASSLGGTGVYEQYF.

A few counts support this clone. This sequence joins TRBV10-3 and TRBJ2-7; D may be TRBD2 (6 bases). Germline-derived CDR1 and CDR2 are ENHRY and SYGVKD. The V gene lost 8 bases and the J gene lost 2 bases, with 13 bases spanning the gap. The CDR3 contains 13 residues. The CDR3 DNA sequence: TGTGCCATCCGGGACTCGATGACCTACGAGCAGTACTTC. Residues: CAIRDSMTYEQYF.

V gene TRBV7-8 combines with J gene TRBJ2-2; no firm D call. Trimming took off 3 bases at V and 5 bases at J, with 7 bases between the two ends. The CDR3 has 13 residues. Germline V gives CDR1 SGHVS, CDR2 FQNEAQ. Here the CDR3 reads CASSLVLTGELFF. The CDR3 bases are TGTGCCAGCAGCTTGGTCTTAACCGGGGAGCTGTTTTTT.

The chain recombines TRBV28 with TRBJ2-7, with 8 bases identical to TRBD2. The CDR3 contains 11 residues. With V trimmed by 4 bases and J by 12 bases, 5 bases remained unmatched. CDR1 is MDHEN, CDR2 SYDVKM, per germline. The DNA of the CDR3 is TGTGCCAGCAGTTCCTTAGCGGGGTCGTACTTC. Translation: CASSSLAGSYF.

This clone was seen a single time. V is TRBV28 and J is TRBJ2-6; TRBD1 is a possible D gene (5 bases). The CDR3 loop spans 15 amino acids. Trimming stripped 6 bases from V and 4 bases from J, with 13 bases between. From germline, CDR1 is MDHEN and CDR2 SYDVKM. The CDR3 nucleotides are TGTGCCAGCAGCTTACTTTCAGGGGGGGCCAACGTCCTGACTTTC. Its translation is CASSLLSGGANVLTF.

This chain uses TRBV7-9 with TRBJ2-7; D uncertain. CDR1 SEHNR and CDR2 FQNEAQ come from the germline V gene (reference sequence). The CDR3 runs to 13 residues. The V gene lost 1 base and the J gene lost 2 bases, with 6 bases spanning the gap. In DNA form, the CDR3 reads TGTGCCAGCAGCTTAGGGCACCCCTACGAGCAGTACTTC. It codes for CASSLGHPYEQYF. Drawing the rest from reference TRBV7-9 and TRBJ2-7, the complete variable domain is DTGVSQNPRHKITKRGQNVTFRCDPISEHNRLYWYRQTLGQGPEFLTYFQNEAQLEKSRLLSDRFSAERPKGSFSTLEIQRTEQGDSAMYLCASSLGHPYEQYFGPGTRLTVT.

This clone was counted a few times. This chain links TRBV19 with TRBJ2-5; D is possibly TRBD1 or TRBD2 (5 bases each). Germline V CDR1 and CDR2: LNHDA, SQIVND (reference sequence). This CDR3 has 14 residues. Trimming stripped 11 bases from V and 0 bases from J, with 16 bases between. This CDR3 is CAPPRREYQETQYF. In DNA form, the CDR3 reads TGTGCCCCTCCCCGCAGGGAGTACCAAGAGACCCAGTACTTC.

V and J are TRBV24-1 and TRBJ2-2; the D is unclear. The length of the CDR3 is 15 residues. Trimming took 5 bases from V and 6 from J, leaving 15 bases between them. Looked up from germline, CDR1 is KGHDR and CDR2 is SFDVKD. The CDR3 nucleotides are TGTGCCACCAGTGCGTCTAGTGGATACGCCGGGGAGCTGTTTTTT. Protein product: CATSASSGYAGELFF.

The rearrangement uses TRBV5-6 and TRBJ1-3; 10 bases agree with TRBD1. The germline V gene has CDR1 SGHDT and CDR2 YYEEEE. V was pared by 2 bases and J by 0 bases, with 5 bases of the junction left unmatched. The CDR3 is 17 residues long. CDR3 loop: CASSLGQGGLSGNTIYF. In DNA, the CDR3 is TGTGCCAGCAGCTTAGGACAGGGGGGACTCTCTGGAAACACCATATATTTT.

This clone has just a few counts. The rearrangement uses TRBV19 and TRBJ2-1; 9 bases are a match to TRBD1. The V gene end was trimmed by 7 bases and the J gene end by 0 bases; junction bases not matched to a gene: 4. The CDR3 is made up of 15 amino acids. The germline V gene has CDR1 LNHDA and CDR2 SQIVND (reference sequence). The CDR3 DNA reads TGTGCCAGTATTGCGGACAGGGGCTCCTACAATGAGCAGTTCTTC. Its protein is CASIADRGSYNEQFF.

In DNA, the CDR3 is TGTGCCAGCAGCTTGGAGCCGGCGGGAGGTCGCAATGAGCAGTTCTTC. Protein product: CASSLEPAGGRNEQFF. The V gene is TRBV5-4, the J gene TRBJ2-1; 8 nucleotides line up with TRBD2. V was pared by 0 bases and J by 6 bases, with 8 bases of the junction left unmatched. CDR3 length equals 16 residues. Germline-derived CDR1 and CDR2 are SGHNT and YYREEE (reference sequence).

The chain is built from TRBV7-3 and TRBJ2-1; possibly TRBD1 for D (5 bases). CDR3 length equals 13 residues. V dropped 5 bases and J dropped 2 bases, with 7 bases sitting between them. Germline V CDR1 and CDR2: SGHTA, FQGTGA. The CDR3 DNA follows: TGTGCCAGCAGCCTGGGGCCCTACAATGAGCAGTTCTTC. Its protein product is CASSLGPYNEQFF.

The genes are TRBV10-3 and TRBJ2-1, with 10 bases identical to TRBD2. This CDR3 contains 17 residues. Germline CDR1 is ENHRY and CDR2 is SYGVKD. Trimming took 0 bases from V and 6 from J; bases not matched to a gene: 8. CDR3 DNA: TGTGCCATCAGTGAGTCGACGATAGCGGGAGGCGGCAATGAGCAGTTCTTC. Protein sequence: CAISESTIAGGGNEQFF.

The chain has TRBV6-2 or TRBV6-3 and TRBJ2-7, with 8 bases fitting TRBD2. The V gene's germline CDR1 is MNHEY and CDR2 SVGEGT. Trimming removed 3 bases from V and 5 bases from J; junction bases left unmatched: 6. CDR3 length equals 14 residues. The CDR3 nucleotides are TGTGCCAGCAGTTATTCGGGAGGGCCCCACGAGCAGTACTTC. This gives the protein CASSYSGGPHEQYF.

This chain's CDR3 is CASSPVTSRGYVAFF. The CDR3 DNA follows: TGTGCCAGCTCCCCTGTAACTTCCAGGGGGTATGTAGCTTTCTTT. The chain carries TRBV18 and TRBJ1-1, with 7 bases fitting TRBD1. This CDR3 contains 15 residues. Looked up from germline, CDR1 is KGHSH and CDR2 is LQKENI. V lost 6 bases to trimming and J lost 10 bases; unmatched junction nucleotides: 17.

The count of this clone is one. The chain recombines TRBV9 with TRBJ2-3, with D maybe TRBD2 (5 bases). The V end lost 10 bases, the J end lost 3 bases, and 18 bases lay between the germline ends. The CDR3 spans 14 residues. Germline V gives CDR1 SGDLS, CDR2 YYNGEE. The CDR3 bases are TGTGCCTCCCAGGCCGAGGGTAGTACAGATACGCAGTATTTT. It specifies CASQAEGSTDTQYF.

The gene calls are TRBV5-4 and TRBJ1-3, with 9 bases identical to TRBD1. Trimming at V came to 0 bases and at J to 4 bases, leaving 5 bases not matched to a gene. Germline lookup yields CDR1 SGHNT and CDR2 YYREEE (reference sequence). The CDR3 runs 16 residues. CDR3 sequence reads: CASSLASGTGGNTIYF. In DNA, the CDR3 is TGTGCCAGCAGCTTGGCCTCCGGGACAGGGGGAAACACCATATATTTT.

This chain links TRBV25-1 with TRBJ1-1; D gene ambiguous. The V end was cut by 7 bases, the J end by 0 bases, with 9 bases between. Germline CDR1 is MGHDK and CDR2 is SYGVNS. The CDR3 sequence is 13 residues long. DNA for the CDR3: TGTGCCAGCATCGGCCCGATGAACACTGAAGCTTTCTTT. This translates into CASIGPMNTEAFF.